What follows is one T cell receptor beta chain and its context. The source of the sample is a study of blood T cell repertoires in COVID-19. Study information: From the United States, Italy and Spain came samples of acute and convalescent COVID-19. T cells, B-cell-depleted T cells, or PBMCs supplied cDNA or gDNA.

Assignments of participants to cohorts depended upon their own reported clinical history. CDR3 length equals 15 residues. J was trimmed by 5 bases and V by 6 bases; bases with no gene match: 6. Germline V lookup: CDR1 MDHEN, CDR2 SYDVKM. In the original analysis: It was from reference gene primer amplification that nucleated cell counts were estimated. This table comes from immunoSEQ multiplex PCR, and its TCRdb copy is limited to in-frame clones, with some not included. From that table come the V and J calls and clone size; the DNA was used to work out D and trimming. The table lists roughly 260,000 clones, 87% of them singletons.

This clonotype was sampled from a woman aged 25 to 45 with acute COVID-19. Sequenced sample: PBMCs or T cells enriched from blood (not recorded which). The gene calls are TRBV28 and TRBJ2-5, with 13 positions matching TRBD2. In DNA form, the CDR3 reads TGTGCCAGCAGAAGACTAGCGGGGGGCCGGGAGACCCAGTACTTC. This gives the protein CASRRLAGGRETQYF. Variable domain in full (rest from reference TRBV28 and TRBJ2-5): DVKVTQSSRYLVKRTGEKVFLECVQDMDHENMFWYRQDPGLGLRLIYFSYDVKMKEKGDIPEGYSVSREKKERFSLILESASTNQTSMYLCASRRLAGGRETQYFGPGTRLLVL.